This T cell receptor (beta chain) was sequenced for a study of CD8 T cells in Susac syndrome. Sequencing of TCR beta drew on CD8+ and CD4+ T cells from blood. The CD8+ and CD4+ T cells were negatively isolated, with the TEMRA cells enriched by FACS. CDR1 and CDR2 (germline): SGHTA, FQGTGA. V was clipped by 3 bases and J by 4 bases; unmatched bases: 7. The CDR3 has 15 amino acids. An input of roughly 0.45 to 1 ug of RNA was subjected to reverse transcription using random hexamers. The immunoSEQ assay covered 54 Vbeta and 13 Jbeta segments for CDR3. TCRdb re-analysed the immunoSEQ multiplex PCR reads in MiXCR, keeping a single row per CDR3 protein. The sample lists under 70,000 distinct CDR3 sequences; approximately 90% were seen once.

Source material: CD8+ T cells from PBMCs. The source is a human donor in good health. The rearrangement joins TRBV7-3 to TRBJ2-3; 7 bases line up with TRBD1. The CDR3 DNA reads as TGTGCCAGCAGCTTTAGGGGGCGGCCCGCAGATACGCAGTATTTT. It codes for CASSFRGRPADTQYF.